One sample yielded the 30 T cell receptor beta chains listed below, sequenced in a study of human T cells and chemical hapten exposure. Time point defined: patch test 2, 6 weeks after DPC sensitization. The treatment here: therapeutic diphenylcyclopropenone sensitization with weekly scalp DPC. TCRdb re-analysed the RACE reads in MiXCR, keeping a single row per CDR3 protein. The sample lists approximately 92,000 distinct CDR3 sequences; about an eighth were seen once. The specimen was whole blood, collected in connection with sensitization to the hapten diphenylcyclopropenone (DPC). Source of these receptors: a woman in her thirties or forties with alopecia areata. Some clones in this sample may be carry-over from other donors' samples.

The chain joins TRBV14 to TRBJ2-7, with D unresolved. The CDR3 runs 14 residues. V was pared by 0 bases and J by 4 bases, with 10 bases between. Germline-derived CDR1 and CDR2 are SGHDN and FVKESK. The CDR3 DNA reads TGTGCCAGCAGCCAAGAATTCTCTCCATACGAGCAGTACTTC. It codes for CASSQEFSPYEQYF.

V usage is TRBV4-3 and J usage is TRBJ1-5, with D possibly matching TRBD1 (6 bases). The CDR3 runs to 16 residues. The V end lost 0 bases, the J end lost 1 base, and 10 bases lay between the germline ends. CDR1 is LGHNA, CDR2 YSLEER, per germline. The CDR3 DNA follows: TGCGCCAGCAGCCAAGATGACAGGTCCAGCAATCAGCCCCAGCATTTT. Translation gives CASSQDDRSSNQPQHF.

Many counts were recorded for this clonotype. The chain's CDR3 is CASSLVGSGSSYNEQFF. The CDR3, as DNA: TGTGCCAGCAGCTTAGTAGGTAGCGGGAGTTCCTACAATGAGCAGTTCTTC. The J gene is TRBJ2-1, the V gene TRBV7-2; 9 positions match TRBD2. Losses at the gene ends were 1 base for V and 1 base for J; bases not matched to a gene: 5. The CDR3 spans 17 residues. Germline CDR1 is SGHTA and CDR2 is FQGNSA.

Many counts were recorded for this clonotype. This CDR3 reads CASSERGGNTEAFF. CDR3 nucleotide sequence: TGTGCCAGCAGTGAAAGGGGCGGGAACACTGAAGCTTTCTTT. The chain carries TRBV6-2 or TRBV6-3 and TRBJ1-1; D possibly corresponds to TRBD1 (5 bases). Germline CDR1 is MNHEY and CDR2 is SVGEGT. This CDR3 spans 14 amino acids. V was clipped by 5 bases and J by 1 base, with 11 bases between them.

The rearrangement links TRBV11-2 to TRBJ2-7; TRBD1 is a possible D gene (6 bases). The CDR3 has 15 residues. In germline, CDR1 is SGHAT, CDR2 FQNNGV. The V and J ends lost 3 bases and 3 bases respectively, with 15 bases between them. Written as DNA, the CDR3 is TGTGCCAGCAGCTTGGGCCAGGGGCTGCGCTACGAGCAGTACTTC. As protein: CASSLGQGLRYEQYF. Full variable domain (rest looked up from reference TRBV11-2 and TRBJ2-7): EAGVAQSPRYKIIEKRQSVAFWCNPISGHATLYWYQQILGQGPKLLIQFQNNGVVDDSQLPKDRFSAERLKGVDSTLKIQPAKLEDSAVYLCASSLGQGLRYEQYFGPGTRLTVT.

In this sample, this clonotype turned up a few times. The J gene is TRBJ2-2, the V gene TRBV5-1; the D gene is possibly TRBD2 (6 bases). This CDR3 is 16 amino acids long. CDR1 and CDR2 from the germline V gene are SGHRS and YFSETQ. V lost 4 bases to trimming and J lost 4 bases, with 17 bases between them. CDR3 in amino acids: CASSPGTPGSTGELFF. CDR3 sequence (DNA): TGCGCCAGCAGCCCAGGGACCCCCGGGAGCACCGGGGAGCTGTTTTTT.

This clonotype was seen at least ten times. The V gene is TRBV7-8, the J gene TRBJ1-3; no definite D call. V lost 2 bases, J lost 9 bases, and 23 bases lay in between. The CDR3 covers 17 residues. Germline CDR1 and CDR2: SGHVS and FQNEAQ. CDR3 coding DNA: TGTGCCAGCAGCTTAAGATTTGGCGGTCGCCCCGCGGCCACCATATATTTT. It specifies CASSLRFGGRPAATIYF.

This chain links TRBV5-8 with TRBJ2-7; no clear D. The CDR3 contains 14 residues. The V end lost 4 bases, the J end lost 4 bases, and 15 bases lay between the germline ends. CDR1 is SGHTS and CDR2 is YDEGEE in the germline V gene. The CDR3 sequence: CASSRNRVVYEQYF. CDR3 DNA: TGTGCCAGCAGCCGAAACCGGGTAGTGTACGAGCAGTACTTC.

The rearrangement joins TRBV6-2 or TRBV6-3 to TRBJ2-2; tentatively, D is TRBD2 (6 bases). Germline lookup yields CDR1 MNHEY and CDR2 SVGEGT. This CDR3 region has 14 residues. Trimming removed 10 bases at V and 2 bases at J, with 14 bases between. CDR3 bases: TGTGCCACCGTCGGGGGAGCTAACACCGGGGAGCTGTTTTTT. This gives the protein CATVGGANTGELFF.

CDR3 nucleotide sequence: TGTGCCAGCAGTGAACAGACAGTGACCTATGGCTACACCTTC. Translation: CASSEQTVTYGYTF. The chain links TRBV6-1 to TRBJ1-2; D may be TRBD1 (5 bases). Between the trimmed V and J ends, which lost 2 bases and 4 bases, there was a span of 11 bases. Germline-derived CDR1 and CDR2 are MNHNS and SASEGT. This CDR3 comprises 14 residues.

This clonotype was detected only a few times. V is TRBV28 and J is TRBJ1-1, with D possibly TRBD1 on 5 matching bases. Germline V gene lookup returns CDR1 MDHEN and CDR2 SYDVKM. This CDR3 contains 14 residues. V was clipped by 2 bases and J by 5 bases, with 12 bases between them. In DNA form, the CDR3 reads TGTGCCAGCAGTTTACTAGGGGTGAGGACTGAAGCTTTCTTT. Its translation is CASSLLGVRTEAFF. The variable domain in full, completed from reference TRBV28 and TRBJ1-1, reads DVKVTQSSRYLVKRTGEKVFLECVQDMDHENMFWYRQDPGLGLRLIYFSYDVKMKEKGDIPEGYSVSREKKERFSLILESASTNQTSMYLCASSLLGVRTEAFFGQGTRLTVV.

The sample holds a few counts of this clonotype. The rearrangement joins TRBV6-6 to TRBJ1-1; D is uncertain. With 5 bases removed from V and 4 bases from J, the gap between germline ends came to 5 bases. Germline V gene data show CDR1 as MNHNY and CDR2 as SVGAGI (reference sequence). The CDR3 loop spans 11 amino acids. CDR3 DNA: TGTGCCAGCAGTCCTAGCACTGAAGCTTTCTTT. Amino acid sequence: CASSPSTEAFF.

V is TRBV12-3 or TRBV12-4 and J is TRBJ1-2; no reliable D call. This CDR3 spans 14 amino acids. Between the trimmed V and J ends, which lost 5 bases and 0 bases, there was a span of 10 bases. CDR3 sequence reads: CASSEAIANYGYTF. The CDR3 nucleotides read TGTGCCAGCAGTGAGGCGATTGCTAACTATGGCTACACCTTC.

This clonotype has only a few counts. The V and J genes are TRBV29-1 and TRBJ2-1; TRBD1 agrees at 7 bases. Losses at the gene ends were 5 bases for V and 4 bases for J; bases not matched to a gene: 8. The CDR3 extends over 14 amino acids. The V gene's germline CDR1 is SQVTM and CDR2 ANQGSEA. As DNA, the CDR3 is TGCAGCGTTCACCCTACCAGGGGGTACAATGAGCAGTTCTTC. Amino acid sequence: CSVHPTRGYNEQFF.

The chain has TRBV11-2 and TRBJ2-5; TRBD1 agrees at 9 bases. Trimming removed 4 bases from V and 5 bases from J; junction bases left unmatched: 8. This CDR3 contains 15 residues. Germline values: CDR1 SGHAT, CDR2 FQNNGV. The CDR3 sequence: CASSYPGQGQETQYF. The CDR3 nucleotides are TGTGCCAGCAGCTACCCCGGACAGGGGCAGGAGACCCAGTACTTC.

This clonotype was observed a few times. The chain recombines TRBV6-5 with TRBJ1-1; tentatively, D is TRBD1 (5 bases). V was clipped by 5 bases and J by 4 bases, with 17 bases between them. The CDR3 extends over 15 amino acids. Germline CDR1 reads MNHEY; CDR2 reads SVGAGI. The chain's CDR3 is CASSTYPDSTTEAFF. CDR3 nucleotides: TGTGCCAGCAGTACATACCCCGACAGCACCACTGAAGCTTTCTTT.

This clonotype came up many times. The genes are TRBV5-1 and TRBJ2-5, with D perhaps TRBD2 (5 bases). Germline V gene sequence: CDR1 SGHRS, CDR2 YFSETQ. V lost 2 bases and J lost 3, with 17 bases in between. The CDR3 length is 16 residues. CDR3 nucleotides: TGCGCCAGCAGCTTTAGTTCTGGAGGCGGTAAAGAGACCCAGTACTTC. Translated, it gives CASSFSSGGGKETQYF.

Turning to this clonotype: A much bigger clone sits one base away, suggesting this may be a read error. J is TRBJ2-2 and V is TRBV4-2; maybe TRBD2 (5 bases). The germline V and J ends were trimmed by 1 base and 4 bases, with 16 bases remaining between them. This CDR3 contains 17 residues. CDR1 LGHNA and CDR2 YNFKEQ come from the germline V gene. CDR3 coding DNA: TGTGCCAGCAGCCAAGTTGTATGGAGGAAGGGCACCGGGGAGCTGTTTTTT. Its translation: CASSQVVWRKGTGELFF.

This clonotype was seen more than once but under ten times. DNA of the CDR3: TGCAGCGTCTCATCAGGGATGGATGGCTACACCTTC. Protein: CSVSSGMDGYTF. The chain combines TRBV29-1 with TRBJ1-2, with D possibly matching TRBD1 (5 bases). There are 12 residues in the CDR3. CDR1 and CDR2 (germline): SQVTM, ANQGSEA. The V end was cut by 6 bases, the J end by 6 bases, with 14 bases between.

This clonotype occurred a few times. This chain uses TRBV28 with TRBJ1-1; the match to TRBD1 covers 9 bases. The germline CDR1 and CDR2 sequences are MDHEN and SYDVKM. V dropped 2 bases and J dropped 6; count of bases not matched to a gene: 10. There are 16 residues in the CDR3. For the CDR3, the DNA is TGTGCCAGCAGTTTAGCGGGACAGGGTTTGAGCGCTGAAGCTTTCTTT. Its protein product is CASSLAGQGLSAEAFF.

This clonotype was counted at least ten times. This sequence joins TRBV5-6 and TRBJ2-3, with 11 bases fitting TRBD2. CDR1 is SGHDT, CDR2 YYEEEE, per germline. The length of the CDR3 is 15 residues. J lost 5 bases, V lost 0 bases, and 2 bases had no gene match. CDR3 amino acids: CASSLALAGEDTQYF. The CDR3 DNA is TGTGCCAGCAGCTTGGCACTAGCGGGGGAAGATACGCAGTATTTT.

This clonotype was observed many times. The rearrangement joins TRBV7-6 to TRBJ2-3; D uncertain. The length of the CDR3 is 15 residues. Trimming stripped 5 bases from V and 0 bases from J, with 12 bases between. Germline CDR1 reads SGHVS; CDR2 reads FNYEAQ. The CDR3 region is CASSRDQSSTDTQYF. The DNA for the CDR3 is TGTGCCAGCAGCCGCGACCAGAGTAGCACAGATACGCAGTATTTT.

This clonotype has a count of ten or more. The CDR3 protein is CASSYLGLAGKAKNIQYF. The CDR3 region has the DNA TGTGCCAGCAGTTACCTGGGACTAGCGGGGAAAGCCAAAAACATTCAGTACTTC. The V call is TRBV6-5, the J call TRBJ2-4; 13 nucleotides align to TRBD2. Germline loops: CDR1 MNHEY, CDR2 SVGAGI. The V segment lost 2 bases and the J segment 0 bases; nucleotides outside the gene matches: 4. The CDR3 loop spans 18 amino acids.

The sample holds many counts of this clonotype. The chain combines TRBV4-3 with TRBJ1-5; D unclear. Looked up from germline, CDR1 is LGHNA and CDR2 is YSLEER. The CDR3 covers 15 residues. V was shortened by 1 base and J by 6 bases, with 13 bases between the two germline ends. CDR3 protein: CASSQGRGSGQPQHF. CDR3 in DNA: TGCGCCAGCAGCCAAGGAAGAGGGAGCGGTCAGCCCCAGCATTTT.

About this clonotype: A far larger clone lies a single base away; this is likely a read error. This chain joins TRBV25-1 and TRBJ2-7; TRBD2 is a possible D gene (6 bases). CDR3 length equals 11 residues. V lost 5 bases to trimming and J lost 6 bases, with 8 bases between them. Germline lookup yields CDR1 MGHDK and CDR2 SYGVNS. The CDR3 reads CASSNGGEQYF. The DNA for the CDR3 is TGTGCCAGCAGTAACGGGGGCGAGCAGTACTTC.

J is TRBJ2-7 and V is TRBV6-2 or TRBV6-3, with D maybe TRBD2 (6 bases). Germline CDR1 and CDR2: MNHEY and SVGEGT. This CDR3 is built from 14 residues. V shed 2 bases and J shed 4 bases, with 12 bases lying between them. This chain's CDR3 is CASSYSGGPYEQYF. CDR3 sequence (DNA): TGTGCCAGCAGTTACAGTGGAGGGCCTTACGAGCAGTACTTC.

This clonotype was seen only a few times. The chain uses TRBV7-2 and TRBJ2-4; TRBD2 is a possible D gene (5 bases). The CDR3 has 14 amino acids. Germline lookup yields CDR1 SGHTA and CDR2 FQGNSA. The V end was cut by 1 base, the J end by 4 bases, with 8 bases between. The CDR3 loop reads CASSLVAGKNIQYF. DNA for the CDR3: TGTGCCAGCAGCTTAGTTGCGGGTAAAAACATTCAGTACTTC. Full variable domain (outside the CDR3, taken from reference TRBV7-2 and TRBJ2-4): GAGVSQSPSNKVTEKGKDVELRCDPISGHTALYWYRQSLGQGLEFLIYFQGNSAPDKSGLPSDRFSAERTGGSVSTLTIQRTQQEDSAVYLCASSLVAGKNIQYFGAGTRLSVL.

The rearrangement uses TRBV3-1 and TRBJ2-5; D gene unclear. The germline V gene has CDR1 LGHDT and CDR2 YNNKEL (reference sequence). This CDR3 region has 12 residues. V lost 1 base to trimming and J lost 5 bases, with 5 bases between them. The CDR3 sequence: CASSQVQETQYF. DNA for the CDR3: TGTGCCAGCAGCCAAGTACAGGAGACCCAGTACTTC.

This clonotype occurred many times. As DNA, the CDR3 is TGTGCCAGCAGTCCGGGACAGGGGTCTTTTGGAAACACCATATATTTT. It is translated as CASSPGQGSFGNTIYF. V and J are TRBV28 and TRBJ1-3; 10 nucleotides align to TRBD1. The CDR3 has 16 amino acids. CDR1 and CDR2 from the germline V gene are MDHEN and SYDVKM. V dropped 5 bases and J dropped 3; count of bases not matched to a gene: 7.

Only a few counts were recorded for this clonotype. This chain links TRBV4-1 with TRBJ1-2; weak D call: TRBD1 (6 bases). This CDR3 comprises 14 residues. CDR1 MGHRA and CDR2 YSYEKL come from the germline V gene. Deletions cut 5 bases from V and 4 bases from J, with 14 bases between. DNA for the CDR3: TGCGCCAGCAGCAACCGACAGGCGCTCTATGGCTACACCTTC. Translating gives CASSNRQALYGYTF.